This is a list of T cell receptor beta chains from one sample in a study of cytomegalovirus exposure and HLA in healthy donors. The assay was immunoSEQ multiplex PCR, and TCRdb's table has in-frame clones only and misses some. Counted here are under 200,000 clones, about 80% occurring once; the ten biggest clones make up 1.3%. Sequencing used PBMCs. The receptors come from a man aged 30-40 years in good health and CMV-seronegative. The CDR3 runs from the conserved cysteine through the conserved F or W. A D gene is named only where the DNA matches it firmly. Clone size appears in some rows only: once, few, many, or a class for an expanded clone.

V gene	clone size	D gene	J gene	CDR3 protein	CDR3 DNA
TRBV19	NA	NA	TRBJ2-2	CASRESGELFF	TGTGCCAGTAGGGAGTCCGGGGAGCTGTTTTTT
TRBV2	NA	NA	TRBJ1-1	CASTRDYLNTEAFF	TGTGCCAGCACGAGGGACTACTTGAACACTGAAGCTTTCTTT
TRBV4-1	NA	TRBD2	TRBJ2-4	CASSQERTSKNIQYF	TGCGCCAGCAGCCAAGAACGGACTAGCAAAAACATTCAGTACTTC
TRBV29-1	NA	NA	TRBJ2-2	CSGREANTGELFF	TGCAGCGGGAGGGAGGCGAACACCGGGGAGCTGTTTTTT
TRBV4-2	NA	NA	TRBJ2-3	CASSQDRGDTQYF	TGTGCCAGCAGCCAAGATCGCGGAGATACGCAGTATTTT
TRBV18	NA	TRBD2	TRBJ2-1	CASSPSGSSYNEQFF	TGTGCCAGCTCCCCTAGCGGGAGCTCCTACAATGAGCAGTTCTTC
TRBV6-1	NA	NA	TRBJ2-4	CASSDLWTAAKNIQYF	TGTGCCAGCAGTGACCTTTGGACAGCTGCCAAAAACATTCAGTACTTC
TRBV28	NA	TRBD1	TRBJ2-5	CAISRSGQGGGETQYF	TGTGCCATTTCCCGATCGGGACAGGGGGGCGGGGAGACCCAGTACTTC
TRBV23-1	NA	NA	TRBJ1-6	CASSQLASRSSYNSPLHF	TGCGCCAGCAGTCAATTAGCTTCCCGGAGCTCCTATAATTCACCCCTCCACTTT
TRBV6-5	NA	TRBD1	TRBJ1-1	CASSYSPSTGRTEAFF	TGTGCCAGCAGTTACTCGCCTTCGACAGGGCGGACTGAAGCTTTCTTT
TRBV2	NA	NA	TRBJ2-1	CASSPSASQPPGEQFF	TGTGCCAGCAGTCCCTCGGCTAGCCAACCTCCCGGTGAGCAGTTCTTC
TRBV2	NA	TRBD1	TRBJ1-1	CASTLQGGRTEAFF	TGTGCCAGCACCCTTCAGGGGGGTCGGACTGAAGCTTTCTTT
TRBV15	NA	TRBD2	TRBJ2-5	CATSRDQLAVYF	TGTGCCACCAGCAGAGATCAACTAGCGGTATACTTC
TRBV6-6	NA	NA	TRBJ1-4	CASSYSGEKLFF	TGTGCCAGCAGTTACTCGGGCGAAAAACTGTTTTTT
TRBV7-2	NA	TRBD2	TRBJ2-7	CASSQGLADSYEQYF	TGTGCCAGCAGCCAGGGACTAGCGGATTCCTACGAGCAGTACTTC
TRBV12-5	NA	NA	TRBJ1-1	CASGKGDTEAFF	TGTGCTAGTGGGAAGGGGGACACTGAAGCTTTCTTT
TRBV5-1	NA	NA	TRBJ2-1	CASSMSRTANSYNEQFF	TGCGCCAGCAGCATGTCCCGGACAGCGAACTCCTACAATGAGCAGTTCTTC
TRBV19	NA	NA	TRBJ1-3	CASSRDGSSGNTIYF	TGTGCCAGTAGTCGGGACGGGAGCTCTGGAAACACCATATATTTT
TRBV5-1	NA	TRBD2	TRBJ2-2	CASSLAGGPNTGELFF	TGCGCCAGCAGCTTAGCGGGAGGCCCGAACACCGGGGAGCTGTTTTTT
TRBV4-2	NA	TRBD2	TRBJ2-1	CASSQGGLAGKNEQFF	TGTGCCAGCAGCCAAGGGGGGCTAGCGGGAAAAAATGAGCAGTTCTTC
TRBV7-9	NA	NA	TRBJ2-1	CASSLAQATYNEQFF	TGTGCCAGCAGCTTAGCCCAGGCAACCTACAATGAGCAGTTCTTC
TRBV30	NA	NA	TRBJ2-7	CAWSPNGRNYEQYF	TGTGCCTGGAGTCCAAACGGGAGAAACTACGAGCAGTACTTC
TRBV4-1	NA	TRBD2	TRBJ2-7	CASSHPGLAGGQPLDEQYF	TGCGCCAGCAGCCACCCCGGACTAGCGGGAGGCCAACCTTTGGATGAGCAGTACTTC
TRBV19	NA	TRBD1	TRBJ1-2	CASSIAGGYGYTF	TGTGCCAGTAGTATAGCAGGGGGTTATGGCTACACCTTC
TRBV30	NA	NA	TRBJ1-6	CAWSPTRGFSSYNSPLHF	TGTGCCTGGAGCCCGACTAGGGGTTTCAGCTCCTATAATTCACCCCTCCACTTT
TRBV7-2	NA	NA	TRBJ2-1	CASSLGAGQYSYNEQFF	TGTGCCAGCAGCTTAGGGGCGGGTCAGTACTCCTACAATGAGCAGTTCTTC
TRBV18	NA	NA	TRBJ2-7	CASSDRSTYEQYF	TGTGCCAGCTCAGACAGGAGCACCTACGAGCAGTACTTC
TRBV6-1	NA	NA	TRBJ2-4	CASSVTIGAGNIQYF	TGTGCCAGCAGTGTTACGATCGGGGCGGGGAACATTCAGTACTTC
TRBV2	NA	TRBD2	TRBJ2-5	CASSEIKPGLAGETQYF	TGTGCCAGCAGTGAGATCAAGCCGGGACTAGCTGGGGAGACCCAGTACTTC
TRBV5-6	NA	TRBD1	TRBJ2-5	CASSQDRGRETQYF	TGTGCCAGCAGCCAGGACAGGGGGCGGGAGACCCAGTACTTC
TRBV21-1	NA	NA	TRBJ1-1	CASSKGTGQDEAFF	TGTGCCAGCAGCAAAGGGACAGGACAGGATGAAGCTTTCTTT
TRBV5-4	NA	NA	TRBJ2-5	CASSLDRVPETQYF	TGTGCCAGCAGCTTGGACAGGGTTCCAGAGACCCAGTACTTC
TRBV19	NA	NA	TRBJ2-6	CASSFTGSSYSGANVLTF	TGTGCCAGTAGTTTCACAGGGAGTTCATACTCTGGGGCCAACGTCCTGACTTTC
TRBV9	NA	TRBD2	TRBJ2-7	CASSGGGLGKPYEQYF	TGTGCCAGCAGCGGGGGGGGACTAGGGAAACCCTACGAGCAGTACTTC
TRBV19	NA	TRBD1	TRBJ1-5	CASTHSDRDLNQPQHF	TGTGCCAGTACCCATTCGGACAGGGATCTAAATCAGCCCCAGCATTTT
TRBV14	NA	NA	TRBJ1-4	CASSQETHREKLFF	TGTGCCAGCAGCCAAGAGACCCACAGGGAAAAACTGTTTTTT
TRBV5-1	NA	NA	TRBJ2-2	CASSLDGANTGELFF	TGCGCCAGCAGCTTGGACGGGGCGAACACCGGGGAGCTGTTTTTT
TRBV4-3	once	TRBD1	TRBJ2-7	CASSPGQGAYEQYF	TGCGCCAGCAGCCCTGGACAGGGGGCTTACGAGCAGTACTTC
TRBV4-3	NA	TRBD2	TRBJ2-1	CASSQDPSGINEQFF	TGCGCCAGCAGCCAAGATCCTAGCGGGATCAATGAGCAGTTCTTC
TRBV4-1	NA	TRBD2	TRBJ2-1	CASSQVWGSGRRMGYNEQFF	TGCGCCAGCAGCCAAGTATGGGGCAGCGGGAGAAGGATGGGCTACAATGAGCAGTTCTTC
TRBV6-4	few	TRBD2	TRBJ2-3	CASSDSAGATDTQYF	TGTGCCAGCAGTGACTCTGCGGGAGCCACAGATACGCAGTATTTT
TRBV28	NA	NA	TRBJ2-3	CASSRQVTDTQYF	TGTGCCAGCAGCCGACAGGTGACAGATACGCAGTATTTT
TRBV18	NA	NA	TRBJ2-3	CASSPTRRDSNTDTQYF	TGTGCCAGCTCACCAACCAGGCGGGACTCGAACACAGATACGCAGTATTTT
TRBV5-4	NA	NA	TRBJ2-1	CASSSVDSNEQFF	TGTGCCAGCAGCTCGGTCGACAGCAATGAGCAGTTCTTC
TRBV7-9	NA	TRBD1	TRBJ1-1	CASSSTGLDTEAFF	TGTGCCAGCAGCTCGACAGGGTTGGACACTGAAGCTTTCTTT
TRBV5-5	NA	NA	TRBJ1-1	CASSPAGLKAFF	TGTGCCAGCAGTCCGGCGGGCTTAAAAGCTTTCTTT
TRBV7-9	once	TRBD2	TRBJ2-7	CASSLAGGLAGGGEQYF	TGTGCCAGCAGCTTAGCGGGGGGACTAGCGGGAGGCGGCGAGCAGTACTTC
TRBV5-1	NA	NA	TRBJ2-5	CASRMGLGETQYF	TGCGCCAGCAGGATGGGGCTAGGGGAGACCCAGTACTTC
TRBV4-2	NA	NA	TRBJ1-2	CASSQDARANYGYTF	TGTGCCAGCAGCCAAGACGCCAGGGCTAACTATGGCTACACCTTC